One sample yielded the 29 T cell receptor beta chains listed below, sequenced in a study of cytotoxic CD8 clonotypes in ibrutinib-treated CLL. The protocol was immunoSEQ multiplex PCR, while the TCRdb copy is restricted to in-frame clones and leaves out a portion. The data show 110,000 to 150,000 clones, about three quarters seen once. Sequencing was performed on PBMCs, taken after 24 months of ibrutinib treatment. These receptors all stem from a human donor with chronic lymphocytic leukemia.

The chain links TRBV11-3 to TRBJ1-1, with D unclear. Germline CDR1 reads SGHNT; CDR2 reads YENEEA. The ends were cut back, 3 bases at V and 4 bases at J, with 9 bases in the middle. The CDR3 extends over 13 amino acids. The CDR3 reads CASSFGPLTEAFF. CDR3 nucleotides: TGTGCCAGCAGCTTTGGGCCCCTCACTGAAGCTTTCTTT.

V and J are TRBV18 and TRBJ1-3; D not resolved. The germline gives CDR1 KGHSH, CDR2 LQKENI. The V end was cut by 3 bases, the J end by 1 base, with 10 bases between. CDR3 size: 15 residues. The CDR3 DNA reads TGTGCCAGCTCACCTGTGGTGGTTTCTGGAAACACCATATATTTT. It codes for CASSPVVVSGNTIYF.

The table lists this clone with a count of one. The rearrangement joins TRBV7-9 to TRBJ2-7; TRBD1 might be the D (6 bases). V was pared by 5 bases and J by 6 bases, with 14 bases between. Germline V gene data show CDR1 as SEHNR and CDR2 as FQNEAQ (reference sequence). The length of the CDR3 is 13 residues. CDR3 region: CASSPIQGFEQYF. As DNA, the CDR3 is TGTGCCAGCAGCCCGATACAGGGATTCGAGCAGTACTTC.

This clone was recorded only once. The chain links TRBV7-3 to TRBJ2-3, with D perhaps given as TRBD1 or TRBD2 (5 bases each). Germline assignment: CDR1 SGHTA and CDR2 FQGTGA. V was shortened by 0 bases and J by 5 bases, with 9 bases between the two germline ends. CDR3 length equals 14 residues. CDR3 residues: CASSLTGVGDTQYF. CDR3 sequence (DNA): TGTGCCAGCAGCTTAACGGGGGTTGGAGATACGCAGTATTTT. Complete variable domain (other parts from reference TRBV7-3 and TRBJ2-3): GAGVSQTPSNKVTEKGKYVELRCDPISGHTALYWYRQSLGQGPEFLIYFQGTGAADDSGLPNDRFFAVRPEGSVSTLKIQRTERGDSAVYLCASSLTGVGDTQYFGPGTRLTVL.

The chain links TRBV5-4 to TRBJ2-2; maybe TRBD2 (6 bases). Trimming took off 4 bases at V and 5 bases at J, with 15 bases between the two ends. The V gene's germline CDR1 is SGHNT and CDR2 YYREEE (reference sequence). This CDR3 has 15 residues. The CDR3 sequence is CASSPLGGETGELFF. The CDR3 DNA reads as TGTGCCAGCAGCCCACTCGGGGGAGAGACCGGGGAGCTGTTTTTT.

This clone showed up just a few times. The rearrangement joins TRBV6-1 to TRBJ1-5; D unresolved. The germline CDR1 and CDR2 sequences are MNHNS and SASEGT. The CDR3 contains 13 residues. Trimming cost V 6 bases and J 2 bases, with 8 bases left between them. Written as DNA, the CDR3 is TGTGCCAGCAGCCCCCGGGGCAATCAGCCCCAGCATTTT. This gives the protein CASSPRGNQPQHF.

This clone showed up just a few times. The CDR3 nucleotides are TGTGCCAGTACCCCCGGGGGGCCGGGAGAGCAGTACTTC. The encoded protein is CASTPGGPGEQYF. The rearrangement uses TRBV19 and TRBJ2-7; D might be TRBD2 (7 bases). Trimming removed 7 bases from V and 7 bases from J, with 17 bases in between. This CDR3 has 13 amino acids. CDR1 is LNHDA and CDR2 is SQIVND in the germline V gene (reference sequence).

V is TRBV28 and J is TRBJ2-7; 12 nucleotides line up with TRBD2. J was trimmed by 7 bases and V by 6 bases; bases with no gene match: 10. The CDR3 runs 15 residues. Germline-derived CDR1 and CDR2 are MDHEN and SYDVKM. The CDR3 spells CASRRLAGEPWEQYF. The CDR3 bases are TGTGCCAGCAGAAGACTAGCGGGAGAGCCTTGGGAGCAGTACTTC.

This chain links TRBV18 with TRBJ2-1; 9 positions agree with TRBD2. CDR3 length: 15 residues. V was pared by 5 bases and J by 5 bases, with 7 bases of the junction left unmatched. Germline values: CDR1 KGHSH, CDR2 LQKENI. The CDR3 region is CASSDMGLAHNEQFF. In nucleotides, the CDR3 is TGTGCCAGCTCAGACATGGGACTAGCCCACAATGAGCAGTTCTTC. Complete variable domain (other parts from reference TRBV18 and TRBJ2-1): NAGVMQNPRHLVRRRGQEARLRCSPMKGHSHVYWYRQLPEEGLKFMVYLQKENIIDESGMPKERFSAEFPKEGPSILRIQQVVRGDSAAYFCASSDMGLAHNEQFFGPGTRLTVL.

The chain couples TRBV29-1 to TRBJ1-2; no clear D. Germline V gives CDR1 SQVTM, CDR2 ANQGSEA. V dropped 4 bases and J dropped 6 bases, with 9 bases sitting between them. This CDR3 has 11 amino acids. Here the CDR3 DNA reads TGCAGCGTTGCTGGGGTGGATGGCTACACCTTC. Its translation: CSVAGVDGYTF.

The V call is TRBV25-1, the J call TRBJ2-5, with 8 bases lining up with TRBD1. CDR1 and CDR2 from the germline V gene are MGHDK and SYGVNS. The CDR3 is made up of 13 amino acids. With 7 bases clipped from V and 5 bases from J, the junction kept 6 bases outside the gene matches. Written as DNA, the CDR3 is TGTGCCAGCACGACAGGGGACCGGGAGACCCAGTACTTC. Encoded protein: CASTTGDRETQYF.

The V and J genes are TRBV7-2 and TRBJ2-5; a possible D gene is TRBD1 (6 bases). This CDR3 is built from 13 residues. Germline CDR1 and CDR2: SGHTA and FQGNSA. The germline V and J ends were trimmed by 5 bases and 9 bases, with 16 bases remaining between them. The CDR3 DNA reads TGTGCCAGCAGCCCCGCCCGGGACACCCCCCAGTACTTC. Protein product: CASSPARDTPQYF.

This sequence joins TRBV28 and TRBJ1-5; D is unclear. Per germline, CDR1 MDHEN and CDR2 SYDVKM. Trimming left V 4 bases short and J 0 bases short, with 7 bases between. CDR3 length: 14 amino acids. The CDR3, as DNA: TGTGCCAGCAGTTCCCCGGGTAGCAATCAGCCCCAGCATTTT. This translates into CASSSPGSNQPQHF. Supplemented by reference TRBV28 and TRBJ1-5, the full variable domain reads DVKVTQSSRYLVKRTGEKVFLECVQDMDHENMFWYRQDPGLGLRLIYFSYDVKMKEKGDIPEGYSVSREKKERFSLILESASTNQTSMYLCASSSPGSNQPQHFGDGTRLSIL.

This clone has more than one count but fewer than ten. The V gene is TRBV7-2, the J gene TRBJ1-1; 7 bases align to TRBD1. The CDR3 is 14 amino acids. V lost 7 bases and J lost 0; bases outside the gene matches: 5. Germline values: CDR1 SGHTA, CDR2 FQGNSA. This chain's CDR3 is CASTRTGLNTEAFF. For the CDR3, the DNA is TGTGCCAGCACAAGGACAGGATTGAACACTGAAGCTTTCTTT.

The chain has TRBV4-3 and TRBJ1-1; D is possibly TRBD1 (5 bases). Germline assignment: CDR1 LGHNA and CDR2 YSLEER. The germline V and J ends were trimmed by 0 bases and 3 bases, with 17 bases remaining between them. CDR3 size: 17 residues. CDR3 loop: CASSQDMGGGSDTEAFF. In DNA, the CDR3 is TGCGCCAGCAGCCAAGATATGGGGGGGGGATCGGACACTGAAGCTTTCTTT.

The rearrangement joins TRBV5-5 to TRBJ2-5; D possibly corresponds to TRBD1 (6 bases). Germline CDR1 is SGHKS and CDR2 is YYEKEE (reference sequence). The V and J ends lost 4 bases and 1 base respectively, with 23 bases between them. The CDR3 has 18 residues. The CDR3, as DNA: TGTGCCAGCAGCCGGGCCCTTGGGGGCCATGGGGGCCAAGAGACCCAGTACTTC. Translation gives CASSRALGGHGGQETQYF.

The V call is TRBV7-2, the J call TRBJ2-3, with TRBD2 as a possible D gene (5 bases). Trimming cost V 1 base and J 5 bases, with 10 bases left between them. This CDR3 region has 14 residues. Per the germline V gene, CDR1 is SGHTA and CDR2 is FQGNSA. The CDR3 reads CASSLVGRGDTQYF. CDR3 bases: TGTGCCAGCAGCTTAGTGGGCCGGGGAGATACGCAGTATTTT. Full variable domain (missing parts from reference TRBV7-2 and TRBJ2-3): GAGVSQSPSNKVTEKGKDVELRCDPISGHTALYWYRQSLGQGLEFLIYFQGNSAPDKSGLPSDRFSAERTGGSVSTLTIQRTQQEDSAVYLCASSLVGRGDTQYFGPGTRLTVL.

V usage is TRBV9 and J usage is TRBJ2-6, with TRBD1 matching over 7 bases. CDR1 is SGDLS, CDR2 YYNGEE, per germline. V lost 0 bases to trimming and J lost 0 bases; unmatched junction nucleotides: 6. The CDR3 has 18 residues. The CDR3 nucleotides are TGTGCCAGCAGCGTAGGTCGGACAGGACGCTCTGGGGCCAACGTCCTGACTTTC. Its protein is CASSVGRTGRSGANVLTF.

The chain links TRBV9 to TRBJ2-7; the D gene is possibly TRBD2 (5 bases). From germline, CDR1 is SGDLS and CDR2 YYNGEE. This CDR3 is built from 15 residues. V was cut by 4 bases and J by 1 base, with 15 bases left in between. CDR3 coding DNA: TGTGCCAGCAGCCCTGAGGGCAGGCCATCCTACGAGCAGTACTTC. It yields the protein CASSPEGRPSYEQYF. Full variable domain (outside the CDR3, taken from reference TRBV9 and TRBJ2-7): DSGVTQTPKHLITATGQRVTLRCSPRSGDLSVYWYQQSLDQGLQFLIQYYNGEERAKGNILERFSAQQFPDLHSELNLSSLELGDSALYFCASSPEGRPSYEQYFGPGTRLTVT.

The genes are TRBV28 and TRBJ2-7; 8 positions match TRBD2. The germline V gene encodes CDR1 MDHEN and CDR2 SYDVKM. CDR3 size: 14 residues. V shed 5 bases, J shed 4 bases, and the junction held 7 bases outside the gene matches. The chain's CDR3 is CASSPAGAGYEQYF. The CDR3 DNA reads as TGTGCCAGCAGTCCAGCGGGGGCGGGATACGAGCAGTACTTC.

Note on this clone: Other nucleotide sequences from this sample produce the same CDR3. The CDR3 loop is CASSPGTSGEQFF. The CDR3 nucleotides are TGTGCCAGCTCACCGGGGACTAGCGGTGAGCAGTTCTTC. The gene calls are TRBV18 and TRBJ2-1; 11 nucleotides match TRBD2. V shed 3 bases and J 9 bases; nucleotides not matched to a gene: 1. CDR1 and CDR2 from the germline V gene are KGHSH and LQKENI. The CDR3 length is 13 residues. Variable domain in full (rest from reference TRBV18 and TRBJ2-1): NAGVMQNPRHLVRRRGQEARLRCSPMKGHSHVYWYRQLPEEGLKFMVYLQKENIIDESGMPKERFSAEFPKEGPSILRIQQVVRGDSAAYFCASSPGTSGEQFFGPGTRLTVL.

The chain combines TRBV7-2 with TRBJ2-4; TRBD2 aligns across 8 bases. The trim removed 0 bases at V and 8 bases at J, leaving 0 bases unmatched. The CDR3 contains 13 residues. CDR1 and CDR2 from the germline V gene are SGHTA and FQGNSA. DNA of the CDR3: TGTGCCAGCAGCTTAGCGCGGGGGGACATTCAGTACTTC. Its protein product is CASSLARGDIQYF.

This chain connects TRBV28 to TRBJ2-2; 8 nucleotides match TRBD1. This CDR3 is 14 amino acids long. The ends lost 3 bases at V and 3 bases at J; junction bases unmatched: 0. The germline gives CDR1 MDHEN, CDR2 SYDVKM. The CDR3 loop is CASSLTGDTGELFF. CDR3 in DNA: TGTGCCAGCAGTTTGACAGGGGACACCGGGGAGCTGTTTTTT.

The chain is built from TRBV11-3 and TRBJ2-1, with D uncertain. The CDR3 runs to 13 residues. Germline-derived CDR1 and CDR2 are SGHNT and YENEEA. The ends were cut back, 0 bases at V and 9 bases at J, with 9 bases in the middle. The CDR3 here is CASSLEGWGEQFF. The CDR3 DNA sequence: TGTGCCAGCAGCTTAGAGGGTTGGGGTGAGCAGTTCTTC.

The table lists this clone with a count of one. V and J are TRBV19 and TRBJ1-1; D is possibly TRBD1 (5 bases). Germline V gene lookup returns CDR1 LNHDA and CDR2 SQIVND (reference sequence). The CDR3 extends over 13 amino acids. V was shortened by 8 bases and J by 0 bases, with 10 bases between the two germline ends. The CDR3 spells CASLPDMNTEAFF. The DNA for the CDR3 is TGTGCCAGTCTCCCGGACATGAACACTGAAGCTTTCTTT.

V is TRBV11-2 and J is TRBJ2-5, with no clear D. Germline CDR1 is SGHAT and CDR2 is FQNNGV. This CDR3 comprises 14 residues. V gave up 1 base and J gave up 1 base, with 7 bases separating them. The CDR3 DNA follows: TGTGCCAGCAGCTTAGTACCCTCCCAAGAGACCCAGTACTTC. Translation: CASSLVPSQETQYF.

The genes are TRBV18 and TRBJ2-3; D gene unclear. CDR3 size: 13 residues. Germline loops: CDR1 KGHSH, CDR2 LQKENI. Trimming took off 3 bases at V and 4 bases at J, with 8 bases between the two ends. The CDR3 nucleotides are TGTGCCAGCTCACCGAACCAGGCAGATACGCAGTATTTT. Residues: CASSPNQADTQYF.

The chain couples TRBV19 to TRBJ1-2, with 12 bases identical to TRBD1. Looked up from germline, CDR1 is LNHDA and CDR2 is SQIVND (reference sequence). This CDR3 is built from 16 residues. With V trimmed by 1 base and J by 5 bases, 5 bases remained unmatched. The CDR3 reads CASSIGGQGATYGYTF. The CDR3 DNA reads TGTGCCAGTAGTATAGGGGGACAGGGGGCGACGTATGGCTACACCTTC.

This clone was detected only a few times. This chain links TRBV2 with TRBJ2-5, with 7 bases lining up with TRBD2. CDR1 is SNHLY and CDR2 is FYNNEI in the germline V gene. The CDR3 covers 17 residues. The ends lost 7 bases at V and 5 bases at J; junction bases unmatched: 19. The CDR3 region has the DNA TGTGCCAGCACCCAGTCCCATGCTTTGGCGGGGGTTGAGACCCAGTACTTC. Amino acids: CASTQSHALAGVETQYF.